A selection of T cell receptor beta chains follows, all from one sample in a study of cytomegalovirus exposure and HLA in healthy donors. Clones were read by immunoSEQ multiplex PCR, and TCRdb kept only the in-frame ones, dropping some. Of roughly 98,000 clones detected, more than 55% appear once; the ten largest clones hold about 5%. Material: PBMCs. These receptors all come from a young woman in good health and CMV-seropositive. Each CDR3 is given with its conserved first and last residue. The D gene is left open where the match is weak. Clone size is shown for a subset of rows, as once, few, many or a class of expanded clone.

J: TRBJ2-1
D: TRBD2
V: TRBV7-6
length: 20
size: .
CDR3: CASSLRPASGGGTIYNEQFF
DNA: TGTGCCAGCAGCTTACGTCCCGCTAGCGGGGGGGGAACCATTTACAATGAGCAGTTCTTC

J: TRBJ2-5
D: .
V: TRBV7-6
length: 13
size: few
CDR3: CASSLGRGETQYF
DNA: TGTGCCAGCAGCTTAGGGCGGGGAGAGACCCAGTACTTC

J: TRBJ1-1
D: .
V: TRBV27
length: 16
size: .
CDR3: CASRIYSIDSNTEAFF
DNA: TGTGCCAGCAGAATCTACTCCATCGACAGCAACACTGAAGCTTTCTTT

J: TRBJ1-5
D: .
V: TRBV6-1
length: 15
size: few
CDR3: CASSEAGQSNQPQHF
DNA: TGTGCCAGCAGTGAAGCAGGACAGAGCAATCAGCCCCAGCATTTT

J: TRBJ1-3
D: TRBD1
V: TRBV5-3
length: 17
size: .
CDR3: CARSLSGQGVDGNTIYF
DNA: TGTGCCAGAAGCTTGAGTGGACAGGGGGTAGACGGAAACACCATATATTTT

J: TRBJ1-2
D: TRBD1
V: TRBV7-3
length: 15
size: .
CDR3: CASSRARDSNYGYTF
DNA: TGTGCCAGCAGCCGCGCCCGGGACAGCAACTATGGCTACACCTTC

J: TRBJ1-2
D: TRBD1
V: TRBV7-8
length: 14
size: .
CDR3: CASSPNRDRSGYTF
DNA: TGTGCCAGCAGCCCCAACCGGGACAGATCTGGCTACACCTTC

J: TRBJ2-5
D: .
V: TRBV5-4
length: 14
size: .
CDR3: CASKTTGLQETQYF
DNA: TGTGCCAGCAAAACCACGGGGTTACAAGAGACCCAGTACTTC

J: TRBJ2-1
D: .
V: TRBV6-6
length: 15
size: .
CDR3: CASSGSETSYNEQFF
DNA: TGTGCCAGCAGCGGCAGCGAGACCTCCTACAATGAGCAGTTCTTC

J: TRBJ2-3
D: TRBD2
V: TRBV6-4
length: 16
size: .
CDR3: CASSLTSGGAADTQYF
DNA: TGTGCCAGCAGTCTTACTAGCGGGGGGGCGGCAGATACGCAGTATTTT

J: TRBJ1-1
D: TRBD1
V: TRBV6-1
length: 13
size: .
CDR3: CASSTTGVTEAFF
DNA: TGTGCCAGCAGTACTACAGGGGTGACTGAAGCTTTCTTT

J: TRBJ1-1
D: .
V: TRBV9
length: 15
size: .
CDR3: CASSVDLGPNTEAFF
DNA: TGTGCCAGCAGCGTGGATCTTGGGCCGAACACTGAAGCTTTCTTT

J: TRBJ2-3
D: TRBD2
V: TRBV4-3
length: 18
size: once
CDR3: CASSYGLAGGPRTDTQYF
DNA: TGCGCCAGCAGCTACGGACTAGCGGGGGGCCCCCGCACAGATACGCAGTATTTT